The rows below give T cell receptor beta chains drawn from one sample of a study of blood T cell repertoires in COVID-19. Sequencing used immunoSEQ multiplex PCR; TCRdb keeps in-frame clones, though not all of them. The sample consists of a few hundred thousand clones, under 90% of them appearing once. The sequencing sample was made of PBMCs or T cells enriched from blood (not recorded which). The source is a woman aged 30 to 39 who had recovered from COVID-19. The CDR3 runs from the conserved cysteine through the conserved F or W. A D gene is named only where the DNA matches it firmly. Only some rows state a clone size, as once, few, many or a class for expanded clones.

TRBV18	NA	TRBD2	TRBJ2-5	CASSPSLLAGETQYF	TGTGCCAGCTCACCATCACTACTAGCGGGGGAGACCCAGTACTTC
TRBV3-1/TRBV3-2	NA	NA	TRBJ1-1	CASSQSPTVRSFF	TGTGCCAGCAGCCAAAGTCCGACAGTGAGGTCTTTCTTT
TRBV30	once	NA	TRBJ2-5	CAWSVPRQQETQYF	TGTGCCTGGAGTGTACCGAGACAGCAAGAGACCCAGTACTTC
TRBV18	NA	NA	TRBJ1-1	CASSPGLGTEAFF	TGTGCCAGCTCACCGGGGCTTGGGACTGAAGCTTTCTTT
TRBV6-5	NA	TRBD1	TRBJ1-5	CASSGGTAQPQHF	TGTGCCAGCAGCGGAGGGACAGCTCAGCCCCAGCATTTT
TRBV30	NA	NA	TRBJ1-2	CAWSVAGAEYGYTF	TGTGCCTGGAGTGTCGCGGGGGCAGAGTATGGCTACACCTTC
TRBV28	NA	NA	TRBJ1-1	CASSYTTNTEAFF	TGTGCCAGCAGTTACACCACGAACACTGAAGCTTTCTTT
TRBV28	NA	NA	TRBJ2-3	CASSAQRVASRDTQYF	TGTGCCAGCAGTGCACAGCGGGTTGCCTCGAGAGATACGCAGTATTTT
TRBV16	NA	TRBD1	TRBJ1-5	CASSHGTGYSNQPQHF	TGTGCCAGCAGCCATGGGACAGGGTATAGCAATCAGCCCCAGCATTTT
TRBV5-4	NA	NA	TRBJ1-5	CASSLVMGGFQPQHF	TGTGCCAGCAGCTTGGTGATGGGAGGGTTTCAGCCCCAGCATTTT
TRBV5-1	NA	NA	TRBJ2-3	CASSLSANGADTQYF	TGCGCCAGCAGCTTGTCGGCCAACGGAGCAGATACGCAGTATTTT
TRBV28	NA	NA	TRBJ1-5	CASSSAGPNQPQHF	TGTGCCAGCAGTTCCGCGGGTCCTAATCAGCCCCAGCATTTT
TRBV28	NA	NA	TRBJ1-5	CASSFFLGSNQPQHF	TGTGCCAGCAGTTTCTTCCTAGGTAGCAATCAGCCCCAGCATTTT
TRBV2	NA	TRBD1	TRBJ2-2	CASTKGTGFTGELFF	TGTGCCAGCACCAAGGGGACAGGGTTCACCGGGGAGCTGTTTTTT
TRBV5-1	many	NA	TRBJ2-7	CASSSADAAIYEQYF	TGCGCCAGCAGCTCCGCCGACGCGGCAATCTACGAGCAGTACTTC
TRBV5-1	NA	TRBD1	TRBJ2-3	CASSPTGMGQTDTQYF	TGCGCCAGCAGCCCGACAGGGATGGGTCAAACAGATACGCAGTATTTT